The entry below describes one T cell receptor beta chain. Antigen unknown. The data belong to a study of siplizumab effects on memory and regulatory T cells. Study results and limitations: Siplizumab gave mappable alloreactive CD4+ clones an average Treg-derived fraction of less than 75%, against around 27% in controls. Siplizumab caused a significant drop in alloreactive sequences traceable to unstimulated CD4+ memory cells. Proliferating clones, CD4+ or CD8+, lacked an assignable naive or memory phenotype in roughly 75-96% of cases.

The CDR3 runs 13 residues. V dropped 0 bases and J dropped 1 base, with 4 bases sitting between them. The V gene's germline CDR1 is SGHDT and CDR2 YYEEEE. Around 100,000 TCR templates per sample were assayed. TCRdb keeps only in-frame clones here, not all; method: immunoSEQ multiplex PCR. The sample shows 75,000 to 100,000 clones, around 94% of them seen only once. This sequence was found in a human donor in good health. V gene TRBV5-6 combines with J gene TRBJ1-1; D is uncertain. Sequencing input: non-Treg CD4+ T cells sorted from blood. The CDR3 sequence is CASSLGPNTEAFF. Here the CDR3 DNA reads TGTGCCAGCAGCTTGGGTCCGAACACTGAAGCTTTCTTT.